Listed below are T cell receptor beta chains from one sample, sequenced in a study of blood T cell repertoires in COVID-19. Clones were read by immunoSEQ multiplex PCR, and TCRdb kept only the in-frame ones, dropping some. The repertoire holds about 210,000 clones, 70% to 90% seen once, with 0.65% to 0.85% in the top ten. The specimen was peripheral blood. The receptor source for this set is a man aged 35 to 55 with acute or convalescent COVID-19. Each CDR3 is given with its conserved first and last residue. A D gene is named only where the DNA matches it firmly. Where a row states a size, it is once, few, many or the class of an expanded clone; other rows omit it.

j_call: TRBJ1-5; v_call: TRBV2; d_call: TRBD1; clone_size: NA; cdr3_aa: CASTSTGTPQHF; cdr3_nt: TGTGCCAGCACTTCGACAGGGACGCCCCAGCATTTT
j_call: TRBJ2-1; v_call: TRBV27; d_call: TRBD2; clone_size: NA; cdr3_aa: CASSPWISGIENEQFF; cdr3_nt: TGTGCCAGCAGTCCGTGGATTAGCGGGATTGAGAATGAGCAGTTCTTC
j_call: TRBJ2-7; v_call: TRBV11-2; d_call: TRBD1; clone_size: many; cdr3_aa: CASSPTGGLTYEQYF; cdr3_nt: TGTGCCAGCAGCCCGACAGGGGGCCTCACCTACGAGCAGTACTTC
j_call: TRBJ2-1; v_call: TRBV5-1; d_call: NA; clone_size: NA; cdr3_aa: CASSRPKGGGAYNEQFF; cdr3_nt: TGCGCCAGCAGCCGCCCTAAAGGGGGTGGTGCCTACAATGAGCAGTTCTTC
j_call: TRBJ2-5; v_call: TRBV7-3; d_call: TRBD2; clone_size: NA; cdr3_aa: CASSLIASGKEQETQYF; cdr3_nt: TGTGCCAGCAGCTTAATTGCTAGCGGGAAAGAACAAGAGACCCAGTACTTC
j_call: TRBJ1-3; v_call: TRBV4-2; d_call: NA; clone_size: NA; cdr3_aa: CASSQHSSGNTIYF; cdr3_nt: TGTGCCAGCAGCCAGCACAGCTCTGGAAACACCATATATTTT
j_call: TRBJ1-1; v_call: TRBV11-2; d_call: NA; clone_size: NA; cdr3_aa: CASSLLGTNTEAFF; cdr3_nt: TGTGCCAGCAGCCTACTTGGTACGAACACTGAAGCTTTCTTT
j_call: TRBJ2-7; v_call: TRBV7-2; d_call: TRBD1; clone_size: few; cdr3_aa: CASSIEGTGWNEQYF; cdr3_nt: TGTGCCAGCAGTATAGAGGGGACAGGGTGGAACGAGCAGTACTTC
j_call: TRBJ1-1; v_call: TRBV4-3; d_call: TRBD1; clone_size: NA; cdr3_aa: CASSRGTGGRNTEAFF; cdr3_nt: TGCGCCAGCAGCCGAGGGACAGGGGGAAGGAACACTGAAGCTTTCTTT
j_call: TRBJ1-6; v_call: TRBV12-3/TRBV12-4; d_call: NA; clone_size: NA; cdr3_aa: CASSIGTFYPLHF; cdr3_nt: TGTGCCAGCAGTATCGGTACTTTTTACCCCCTCCACTTT
j_call: TRBJ2-2; v_call: TRBV4-1; d_call: TRBD1; clone_size: NA; cdr3_aa: CASSQLGQGLTGELFF; cdr3_nt: TGCGCCAGCAGCCAACTTGGACAGGGTCTCACCGGGGAGCTGTTTTTT
j_call: TRBJ2-3; v_call: TRBV2; d_call: NA; clone_size: NA; cdr3_aa: CASSVADTQYF; cdr3_nt: TGTGCCAGCAGTGTAGCAGATACGCAGTATTTT
j_call: TRBJ1-5; v_call: TRBV9; d_call: NA; clone_size: NA; cdr3_aa: CASSVGRGQPQHF; cdr3_nt: TGTGCCAGCAGCGTAGGGAGGGGTCAGCCCCAGCATTTT
j_call: TRBJ2-2; v_call: TRBV11-1; d_call: NA; clone_size: NA; cdr3_aa: CASSLPGLGAGELFF; cdr3_nt: TGTGCCAGCAGCTTACCAGGGTTAGGGGCCGGGGAGCTGTTTTTT
j_call: TRBJ2-3; v_call: TRBV30; d_call: TRBD1; clone_size: NA; cdr3_aa: CAWKRDSYTDTQYF; cdr3_nt: TGTGCCTGGAAAAGGGACAGCTACACAGATACGCAGTATTTT
j_call: TRBJ2-2; v_call: TRBV7-8; d_call: TRBD1; clone_size: NA; cdr3_aa: CASSSTAGTGDTGELFF; cdr3_nt: TGTGCCAGCAGCTCAACAGCCGGGACAGGGGACACCGGGGAGCTGTTTTTT
j_call: TRBJ1-5; v_call: TRBV15; d_call: TRBD1; clone_size: NA; cdr3_aa: CATSRERGQGASRPQHF; cdr3_nt: TGTGCCACCAGCAGAGAACGGGGACAGGGGGCCTCTCGGCCCCAGCATTTT